Below are 3 T cell receptor beta chains sequenced from a single sample in a study of cytomegalovirus exposure and HLA in healthy donors. The study ran its PCR with 60 Vbeta and 13 Jbeta primers. Sequencing used immunoSEQ multiplex PCR; TCRdb keeps in-frame clones, though not all of them. The top ten hold 4% of the sample, which has 270,000 or so clones, roughly 89% seen once. The source material was PBMCs. Every receptor here comes from a man aged 40-49 years in good health and CMV-seropositive.

The rearrangement links TRBV19 to TRBJ2-2; 9 bases are a match to TRBD1. The CDR3 has 14 residues. Germline CDR1 and CDR2: LNHDA and SQIVND (reference sequence). Germline trimming cut 5 bases from V and 5 bases from J; bases unmatched to any gene: 3. The CDR3 loop reads CASSGTGRTGELFF. The CDR3 DNA reads TGTGCCAGTAGTGGGACAGGGAGGACCGGGGAGCTGTTTTTT.

The V call is TRBV28, the J call TRBJ2-2; the D gene is possibly TRBD2 (6 bases). V was pared by 7 bases and J by 0 bases, with 18 bases between. The CDR3 totals 17 residues. CDR1 is MDHEN, CDR2 SYDVKM, per germline. The CDR3 sequence is CASTPRAGAANTGELFF. CDR3 nucleotide sequence: TGTGCCAGCACCCCGCGAGCGGGTGCCGCGAACACCGGGGAGCTGTTTTTT.

The chain recombines TRBV28 with TRBJ2-5; a possible D gene is TRBD1 (5 bases). CDR3 length equals 12 residues. Germline values: CDR1 MDHEN, CDR2 SYDVKM. Between the trimmed V and J ends, which lost 3 bases and 14 bases, there was a span of 16 bases. This CDR3 reads CASSFKQGPVYF. CDR3 DNA: TGTGCCAGCAGTTTTAAGCAGGGTCCCGTTTACTTC.